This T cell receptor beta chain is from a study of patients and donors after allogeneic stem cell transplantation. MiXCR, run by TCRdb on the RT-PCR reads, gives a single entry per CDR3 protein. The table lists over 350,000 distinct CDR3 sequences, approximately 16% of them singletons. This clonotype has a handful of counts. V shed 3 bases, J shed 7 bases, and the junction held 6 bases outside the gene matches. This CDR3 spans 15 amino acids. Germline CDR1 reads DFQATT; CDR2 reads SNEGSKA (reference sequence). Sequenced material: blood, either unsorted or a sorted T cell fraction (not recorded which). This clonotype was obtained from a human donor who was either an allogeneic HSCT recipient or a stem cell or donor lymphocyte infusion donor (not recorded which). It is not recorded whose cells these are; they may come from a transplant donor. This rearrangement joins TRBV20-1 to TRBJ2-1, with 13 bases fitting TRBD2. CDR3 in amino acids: CSARRTSGRGNEQFF. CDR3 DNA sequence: TGCAGTGCTAGGAGGACTAGCGGGAGAGGGAATGAGCAGTTCTTC.